Listed here are 21 T cell receptor beta chains from one sample, sequenced in a study of T cell responses to AZD1222 COVID-19 vaccine. Method: immunoSEQ multiplex PCR; TCRdb's copy keeps in-frame clones and lacks some. The table includes some 52,000 clones, about nine tenths detected once. Sequencing was performed on peripheral blood, taken 28 days after the second AZD1222 dose. These receptor sequences come from an adult who received the AZD1222 COVID-19 vaccine.

The chain uses TRBV5-1 and TRBJ2-2, with 8 bases fitting TRBD2. The V segment lost 5 bases and the J segment 5 bases; nucleotides outside the gene matches: 8. This CDR3 contains 15 residues. Looked up from germline, CDR1 is SGHRS and CDR2 is YFSETQ. DNA of the CDR3: TGCGCCAGCAGTCTGACGACTAGCGCGACCGGGGAGCTGTTTTTT. Its translation: CASSLTTSATGELFF.

The chain recombines TRBV9 with TRBJ2-7; D uncertain. This CDR3 has 14 amino acids. In germline, CDR1 is SGDLS, CDR2 YYNGEE. With 0 bases removed from V and 6 bases from J, the gap between germline ends came to 13 bases. The CDR3 DNA follows: TGTGCCAGCAGCGTAGGGGTTAGCCCGGTCGAGCAGTACTTC. It is translated as CASSVGVSPVEQYF.

The chain recombines TRBV10-1 with TRBJ1-1, with no clear D. V lost 4 bases and J lost 4, with 4 bases in between. The CDR3 contains 11 residues. Germline CDR1 and CDR2: WNHNN and SYGVQD (reference sequence). In DNA form, the CDR3 reads TGCGCCAGCAGTGGGGGCACTGAAGCTTTCTTT. Amino acids: CASSGGTEAFF.

This chain uses TRBV7-2 with TRBJ2-2; maybe TRBD1 (6 bases). V lost 7 bases and J 2 bases, leaving 17 bases between the germline ends. Germline loops: CDR1 SGHTA, CDR2 FQGNSA. The CDR3 length is 16 residues. Written as DNA, the CDR3 is TGTGCCAGCATAAATAGGGGGACGGGTAACACCGGGGAGCTGTTTTTT. Its translation: CASINRGTGNTGELFF. Looking up the rest from reference TRBV7-2 and TRBJ2-2 gives the full variable domain: GAGVSQSPSNKVTEKGKDVELRCDPISGHTALYWYRQSLGQGLEFLIYFQGNSAPDKSGLPSDRFSAERTGGSVSTLTIQRTQQEDSAVYLCASINRGTGNTGELFFGEGSRLTVL.

The chain employs TRBV6-2 or TRBV6-3 and TRBJ1-5, with D perhaps TRBD1 (5 bases). The V end lost 6 bases, the J end lost 8 bases, and 17 bases lay between the germline ends. The germline V gene encodes CDR1 MNHEY and CDR2 SVGEGT. The CDR3 is made up of 14 amino acids. The CDR3: CASSTSRGAKPQHF. The CDR3 nucleotides are TGTGCCAGCAGCACGTCGCGGGGCGCGAAGCCCCAGCATTTT.

The V gene is TRBV5-4, the J gene TRBJ2-2; D is unclear. Deletions cut 4 bases from V and 8 bases from J, with 12 bases between. The CDR3 has 13 residues. Germline V gene sequence: CDR1 SGHNT, CDR2 YYREEE (reference sequence). DNA for the CDR3: TGTGCCAGCAGCATCGACCCCTCGGGGGAGCTGTTTTTT. It translates to CASSIDPSGELFF.

This clone is a singleton in its sample. The genes are TRBV11-2 and TRBJ1-6; D is ambiguous. The CDR3 has 16 residues. Germline values: CDR1 SGHAT, CDR2 FQNNGV. V lost 6 bases, J lost 10 bases, and 22 bases lay in between. CDR3 nucleotide sequence: TGTGCCAGCAGGGGCTTGGGTCGGACCGGCGGGTCACCCCTCCACTTT. Its protein product is CASRGLGRTGGSPLHF.

J is TRBJ2-3 and V is TRBV18; 9 nucleotides agree with TRBD1. With V trimmed by 6 bases and J by 3 bases, 7 bases remained unmatched. The CDR3 runs 15 residues. In germline, CDR1 is KGHSH, CDR2 LQKENI. The CDR3 DNA follows: TGTGCCAGCTCCGTCTACAGGGGGCGGACAGATACGCAGTATTTT. Its translation: CASSVYRGRTDTQYF.

There are a few counts of this clone. This sequence joins TRBV3-1 (or the pseudogene TRBV3-2) and TRBJ1-1; D not resolved. Looked up from germline, CDR1 is LGHDT and CDR2 is YNNKEL (reference sequence). V was cut by 0 bases and J by 3 bases, with 5 bases left in between. The CDR3 is made up of 13 amino acids. The CDR3 DNA reads TGTGCCAGCAGCCAAGATGTGGACACTGAAGCTTTCTTT. This encodes CASSQDVDTEAFF.

The chain employs TRBV9 and TRBJ2-7; D gene uncertain. V lost 4 bases and J lost 0, with 5 bases in between. CDR1 and CDR2 from the germline V gene are SGDLS and YYNGEE. The CDR3 has 12 amino acids. The CDR3 region has the DNA TGTGCCAGCAGCCCTCGCTCCTACGAGCAGTACTTC. Protein sequence: CASSPRSYEQYF.

The chain is built from TRBV27 and TRBJ2-7; TRBD1 agrees at 7 bases. The CDR3 covers 17 residues. V lost 6 bases to trimming and J lost 0 bases; unmatched junction nucleotides: 14. Germline V gives CDR1 MNHEY, CDR2 SMNVEV (reference sequence). The CDR3 nucleotides read TGTGCCAGCAGCCGGGGACAGTCCACCCCCCCCTCCTACGAGCAGTACTTC. This encodes CASSRGQSTPPSYEQYF.

The chain joins TRBV24-1 to TRBJ2-3; 14 bases align to TRBD2. The length of the CDR3 is 15 residues. Trimming at V came to 6 bases and at J to 6 bases, leaving 4 bases not matched to a gene. The germline gives CDR1 KGHDR, CDR2 SFDVKD. CDR3 region: CATSRGLAGADTQYF. CDR3 bases: TGTGCCACCAGTCGGGGACTAGCGGGAGCCGATACGCAGTATTTT.

The chain uses TRBV7-8 and TRBJ1-2; D unresolved. Trimming shortened V by 1 base and J by 2 bases, and 8 bases separated the two germline ends. Looked up from germline, CDR1 is SGHVS and CDR2 is FQNEAQ. There are 14 residues in the CDR3. CDR3 in amino acids: CASSLGPGNYGYTF. DNA of the CDR3: TGTGCCAGCAGCTTAGGTCCGGGGAACTATGGCTACACCTTC.

This chain links TRBV30 with TRBJ2-3, with a weak D call TRBD2 (7 bases). Germline V gene data show CDR1 as GTSNPN and CDR2 as SVGIG (reference sequence). V shed 4 bases and J shed 4 bases, with 15 bases lying between them. The CDR3 loop spans 14 amino acids. The CDR3 nucleotides read TGTGCCTGGACGGGGGGCGGGAGCGCAGATACGCAGTATTTT. Its protein product is CAWTGGGSADTQYF.

V usage is TRBV29-1 and J usage is TRBJ1-2, with D unclear. The CDR3 has 12 residues. V shed 2 bases and J shed 8 bases, with 12 bases lying between them. CDR1 SQVTM and CDR2 ANQGSEA come from the germline V gene. CDR3 nucleotide sequence: TGCAGCGTTGAAATGGGGTCGGGCGGCTACACCTTC. Protein: CSVEMGSGGYTF.

V gene TRBV9 combines with J gene TRBJ2-1, with D possibly being TRBD1 (6 bases). In germline, CDR1 is SGDLS, CDR2 YYNGEE. The CDR3 has 15 residues. Trimming shortened V by 4 bases and J by 1 base, and 12 bases separated the two germline ends. This CDR3 reads CASSLGAVSYNEQFF. CDR3 DNA sequence: TGTGCCAGCAGCCTGGGGGCGGTATCCTACAATGAGCAGTTCTTC.

This clone occurred once. V gene TRBV11-1 combines with J gene TRBJ2-7; D gene uncertain. Deletions cut 2 bases from V and 3 bases from J, with 5 bases between. The CDR3 runs to 12 residues. CDR1 is SGHAT and CDR2 is FQDESV in the germline V gene (reference sequence). In DNA form, the CDR3 reads TGTGCCAGCAGCTTACTCGGCTACGAGCAGTACTTC. It is translated as CASSLLGYEQYF.

The chain combines TRBV5-1 with TRBJ2-3; 8 nucleotides align to TRBD1. The germline V gene has CDR1 SGHRS and CDR2 YFSETQ. The CDR3 has 15 residues. V shed 4 bases and J 3 bases; nucleotides not matched to a gene: 7. CDR3 nucleotides: TGCGCCAGCAGCCAGGCAGGGGGCAGGACAGATACGCAGTATTTT. It specifies CASSQAGGRTDTQYF. The variable domain in full, completed from reference TRBV5-1 and TRBJ2-3, reads KAGVTQTPRYLIKTRGQQVTLSCSPISGHRSVSWYQQTPGQGLQFLFEYFSETQRNKGNFPGRFSGRQFSNSRSEMNVSTLELGDSALYLCASSQAGGRTDTQYFGPGTRLTVL.

This clone has a handful of counts. The V gene is TRBV2, the J gene TRBJ1-2; unclear D gene. CDR1 SNHLY and CDR2 FYNNEI come from the germline V gene. V lost 2 bases to trimming and J lost 5 bases, with 9 bases between them. The CDR3 has 13 amino acids. This CDR3 is CASSETLQYGYTF. The CDR3 DNA reads as TGTGCCAGCAGTGAAACGCTCCAGTATGGCTACACCTTC.

The V call is TRBV19, the J call TRBJ1-5; TRBD1 might be the D (6 bases). Germline assignment: CDR1 LNHDA and CDR2 SQIVND (reference sequence). V lost 6 bases and J 6 bases, leaving 18 bases between the germline ends. The CDR3 totals 15 residues. In DNA form, the CDR3 reads TGTGCCAGTAGCGTACAGCAGGGGCATGGTCAGCCCCAGCATTTT. This sequence encodes CASSVQQGHGQPQHF.

The CDR3 DNA is TGTGCCAGCAGCTTGGACGCCCCTATCGGCGGGAGGAACCTCGAGCAGTACTTC. Translating it yields CASSLDAPIGGRNLEQYF. The V gene is TRBV27, the J gene TRBJ2-7; 8 nucleotides match TRBD2. J was trimmed by 6 bases and V by 6 bases; bases with no gene match: 22. CDR1 MNHEY and CDR2 SMNVEV come from the germline V gene (reference sequence). The CDR3 has 18 amino acids.